This TCR beta chain stems from a study of blood T cell repertoires in COVID-19. Across the whole study: From T cells, B-cell-depleted T cells, or PBMCs came the material, which was cDNA or gDNA.

Seattle patients were enrolled during active infection and followed longitudinally. Per the germline V gene, CDR1 is MNHEY and CDR2 is SMNVEV (reference sequence). V was shortened by 2 bases and J by 7 bases, with 12 bases between the two germline ends. The length of the CDR3 is 13 residues. Original data processing: The authors estimated nucleated cell counts from reference gene primer amplification. Sequencing used immunoSEQ multiplex PCR; TCRdb keeps in-frame clones, though not all of them. V and J calls and clone size follow that table, whereas D and trimming were derived from the DNA. Of 160,000 or so clones listed, 85% are singletons.

The gene calls are TRBV27 and TRBJ2-7; D call uncertain. The specimen sequenced was peripheral blood. The TCR sequence derives from a woman aged 45-65 years with COVID-19, enrolled during active disease. CDR3 DNA sequence: TGTGCCAGCAGTTTAAATAGTCCCAGGGAGCAGTACTTC. Its protein product is CASSLNSPREQYF.